Listed here is a single TCR beta chain. This entry belongs to a study of control samples from healthy donors and cancer patients. TCRdb's table, derived via immunoSEQ multiplex PCR, lists solely in-frame clones and lacks some. This table has about 73,000 clones, roughly 87% appearing once. V lost 3 bases, J lost 6 bases, and 9 bases lay in between. Per germline, CDR1 KGHSH and CDR2 LQKENI. CDR3 length: 12 residues. This TCR was sampled from a woman in her fifties or sixties in good health. This rearrangement joins TRBV18 to TRBJ2-7; D unresolved. The sample consisted of blood. CDR3 amino acids: CASSPRDAEQYF. The CDR3 DNA reads as TGTGCCAGCTCACCTCGAGATGCCGAGCAGTACTTC.